A single sample gave rise to the 27 T cell receptor beta chains below, sequenced in a study of CD8 T cells in ankylosing spondylitis. MiXCR was run by TCRdb on the 5' RACE reads, yielding one entry per CDR3 protein. The sample shows 350,000 to 450,000 distinct CDR3 sequences, roughly 22% of them seen only once. The sequenced material came from blood, either unsorted or a sorted T cell fraction (not recorded which). The receptor source for this set is a male donor with ankylosing spondylitis or in good health (not recorded which).

The chain uses TRBV10-2 and TRBJ2-1; D unclear. This CDR3 spans 14 amino acids. Germline assignment: CDR1 WSHSY and CDR2 SAAADI. Trimming left V 2 bases short and J 10 bases short, with 15 bases between. The CDR3 is CASSETTRPWEQFF. For the CDR3, the DNA is TGCGCCAGCAGTGAGACGACAAGACCGTGGGAGCAGTTCTTC.

The rearrangement links TRBV28 to TRBJ1-5; no clear D gene. V shed 0 bases and J shed 4 bases, with 10 bases lying between them. The CDR3 totals 15 residues. Germline CDR1 MDHEN, CDR2 SYDVKM. The CDR3 nucleotides read TGTGCCAGCAGTTTATGGGGTGCTGGAAATCAGCCCCAGCATTTT. Its protein product is CASSLWGAGNQPQHF.

The V gene is TRBV7-9, the J gene TRBJ2-7; 8 bases match TRBD1. Germline lookup yields CDR1 SEHNR and CDR2 FQNEAQ (reference sequence). V trimming: 5 bases; J trimming: 6 bases; junction bases outside the gene matches: 6. This CDR3 contains 13 residues. CDR3: CASSPSTGVEQYF. CDR3 DNA sequence: TGTGCCAGCAGCCCATCGACAGGGGTCGAGCAGTACTTC.

This clonotype was recorded a few times. V and J are TRBV10-3 and TRBJ2-6; D call uncertain. V was pared by 6 bases and J by 0 bases, with 9 bases between. CDR1 and CDR2 (germline): ENHRY, SYGVKD. This CDR3 has 15 residues. The DNA of the CDR3 is TGTGCCATCAGAATAAGGGACTCTGGGGCCAACGTCCTGACTTTC. This gives the protein CAIRIRDSGANVLTF.

The chain is built from TRBV4-1 and TRBJ1-1, with D maybe TRBD1 (5 bases). This CDR3 region has 16 residues. Deletions cut 1 base from V and 4 bases from J, with 16 bases between. The germline CDR1 and CDR2 sequences are MGHRA and YSYEKL. Here the CDR3 reads CASSQGEGRYGTEAFF. Written as DNA, the CDR3 is TGCGCCAGCAGCCAAGGGGAGGGGAGGTATGGCACTGAAGCTTTCTTT.

Only a few counts were recorded for this clonotype. V and J are TRBV2 and TRBJ2-4, with D hard to call. Looked up from germline, CDR1 is SNHLY and CDR2 is FYNNEI. The CDR3 sequence is 18 residues long. Trimming removed 2 bases from V and 0 bases from J, with 17 bases in between. CDR3 sequence reads: CASSETAVIQSAKNIQYF. CDR3 DNA sequence: TGTGCCAGCAGTGAAACGGCGGTTATACAATCAGCCAAAAACATTCAGTACTTC.

The V call is TRBV29-1, the J call TRBJ1-3; tentative D call: TRBD1 (6 bases). CDR1 and CDR2 from the germline V gene are SQVTM and ANQGSEA. V was clipped by 5 bases and J by 0 bases, with 11 bases between them. The CDR3 extends over 14 amino acids. The DNA of the CDR3 is TGCAGCGTTCTTGGGGGCGCCTCTGGAAACACCATATATTTT. Residues: CSVLGGASGNTIYF.

The sample holds a few counts of this clonotype. The V call is TRBV29-1, the J call TRBJ2-1; weak D call: TRBD2 (6 bases). V lost 7 bases to trimming and J lost 8 bases, with 21 bases between them. Germline CDR1 reads SQVTM; CDR2 reads ANQGSEA. The CDR3 has 14 amino acids. The chain's CDR3 is CSAVGRGEDHEQFF. The CDR3 DNA sequence: TGCAGCGCCGTGGGTCGAGGGGAGGACCATGAGCAGTTCTTC.

The chain recombines TRBV9 with TRBJ2-1; possibly TRBD1 or TRBD2 for D (7 bases each). Germline loops: CDR1 SGDLS, CDR2 YYNGEE. CDR3 size: 16 residues. The ends were cut back, 0 bases at V and 4 bases at J, with 14 bases in the middle. CDR3 residues: CASSVVGGGEYNEQFF. The CDR3 DNA reads TGTGCCAGCAGCGTAGTGGGAGGGGGCGAGTACAATGAGCAGTTCTTC.

The rearrangement links TRBV7-6 to TRBJ2-7, with D maybe TRBD1 (6 bases). The CDR3 runs to 16 residues. V was trimmed by 4 bases and J by 1 base, leaving 17 bases between them. Germline assignment: CDR1 SGHVS and CDR2 FNYEAQ. The CDR3 here is CASSSQLGAVSYEQYF. The CDR3 coding sequence is TGTGCCAGCAGCTCGCAACTGGGGGCAGTGTCCTACGAGCAGTACTTC.

CDR3 sequence reads: CASGGGVGLGAKNIQYF. The CDR3 DNA is TGTGCCAGCGGCGGGGGGGTGGGGCTTGGGGCCAAAAACATTCAGTACTTC. This chain joins TRBV12-3 or TRBV12-4 and TRBJ2-4, with 9 bases fitting TRBD2. The CDR3 length is 17 residues. V lost 8 bases to trimming and J lost 1 base; unmatched junction nucleotides: 12.

This clonotype was detected only a few times. V usage is TRBV12-3 or TRBV12-4 and J usage is TRBJ2-3; D possibly corresponds to TRBD2 (6 bases). CDR3 length equals 15 residues. The V end was cut by 6 bases, the J end by 1 base, with 14 bases between. CDR3 in amino acids: CASSPSRGGTDTQYF. DNA of the CDR3: TGTGCCAGCAGCCCCTCGCGGGGCGGCACAGATACGCAGTATTTT.

The sample holds a few counts of this clonotype. The rearrangement joins TRBV5-1 to TRBJ2-6; no clear D. CDR3 length equals 16 residues. The V gene's germline CDR1 is SGHRS and CDR2 YFSETQ. Between the trimmed V and J ends, which lost 4 bases and 0 bases, there was a span of 11 bases. The CDR3 bases are TGCGCCAGCAGCGTTGGACCGAACTCTGGGGCCAACGTCCTGACTTTC. Its translation: CASSVGPNSGANVLTF.

The rearrangement uses TRBV7-3 and TRBJ2-7; tentatively, D is TRBD2 (5 bases). Per the germline V gene, CDR1 is SGHTA and CDR2 is FQGTGA. Trimming shortened V by 0 bases and J by 5 bases, and 11 bases separated the two germline ends. The CDR3 loop spans 14 amino acids. CDR3 bases: TGTGCCAGCAGCTTAACGAGGGCAGTGGACGAGCAGTACTTC. It specifies CASSLTRAVDEQYF.

The V call is TRBV7-9, the J call TRBJ2-5; 11 nucleotides agree with TRBD1. The germline CDR1 and CDR2 sequences are SEHNR and FQNEAQ (reference sequence). With V trimmed by 7 bases and J by 0 bases, 4 bases remained unmatched. The CDR3 totals 15 residues. The chain's CDR3 is CASNPGQGDQETQYF. The CDR3, as DNA: TGTGCCAGCAACCCGGGACAGGGGGACCAAGAGACCCAGTACTTC. Using reference TRBV7-9 and TRBJ2-5 for the parts outside the CDR3, the full variable domain is DTGVSQNPRHKITKRGQNVTFRCDPISEHNRLYWYRQTLGQGPEFLTYFQNEAQLEKSRLLSDRFSAERPKGSFSTLEIQRTEQGDSAMYLCASNPGQGDQETQYFGPGTRLLVL.

The genes are TRBV3-1 and TRBJ2-1, with D possibly being TRBD1 or TRBD2 (5 bases each). Trimming removed 4 bases at V and 9 bases at J, with 16 bases between. Germline V CDR1 and CDR2: LGHDT, YNNKEL (reference sequence). CDR3 length equals 14 residues. The CDR3 protein is CASSRGTLGSEQFF. The CDR3, as DNA: TGTGCCAGCAGCCGAGGGACGTTAGGGAGTGAGCAGTTCTTC.

V usage is TRBV27 and J usage is TRBJ2-5; TRBD1 aligns across 7 bases. CDR3 length equals 16 residues. Germline assignment: CDR1 MNHEY and CDR2 SMNVEV (reference sequence). V lost 6 bases, J lost 4 bases, and 14 bases stayed unmatched. In DNA, the CDR3 is TGTGCCAGCAGAGTTGCTTGGGACAGTTCTTTAGAGACCCAGTACTTC. Translated: CASRVAWDSSLETQYF.

J is TRBJ2-1 and V is TRBV9, with a possible D match to TRBD1 (6 bases). The V and J ends lost 6 bases and 7 bases respectively, with 20 bases between them. The CDR3 is 15 amino acids. CDR1 and CDR2 from the germline V gene are SGDLS and YYNGEE. The CDR3 here is CASTEGSQGRNEQFF. Written as DNA, the CDR3 is TGTGCCAGCACCGAGGGTAGCCAGGGGAGAAATGAGCAGTTCTTC.

The chain joins TRBV7-8 to TRBJ2-5; D call uncertain. V was trimmed by 5 bases and J by 5 bases, leaving 12 bases between them. Germline lookup yields CDR1 SGHVS and CDR2 FQNEAQ. The CDR3 length is 13 residues. DNA for the CDR3: TGTGCCAGCAGCCTCCCAGGCGTCGAGACCCAGTACTTC. Translating gives CASSLPGVETQYF.

The chain employs TRBV29-1 and TRBJ2-1; the D gene could be TRBD1 or TRBD2 (5 bases each). Germline CDR1 and CDR2: SQVTM and ANQGSEA. The CDR3 has 13 amino acids. Trimming took off 7 bases at V and 6 bases at J, with 16 bases between the two ends. The CDR3 here is CSGQPGPLNEQFF. DNA of the CDR3: TGCAGCGGCCAACCGGGACCCCTCAATGAGCAGTTCTTC.

CDR3 DNA: TGTGCCAGCAGTTACTTTCTCAGTGCCCAAGACTTCTTC. It translates to CASSYFLSAQDFF. The V call is TRBV6-6, the J call TRBJ2-1; no clear D gene. The germline V and J ends were trimmed by 1 base and 16 bases, with 17 bases remaining between them. Germline CDR1 is MNHNY and CDR2 is SVGAGI (reference sequence). This CDR3 comprises 13 residues.

V and J are TRBV20-1 and TRBJ2-5, with TRBD1 matching over 11 bases. Trimming removed 1 base from V and 7 bases from J; junction bases left unmatched: 14. The CDR3 has 17 amino acids. Per germline, CDR1 DFQATT and CDR2 SNEGSKA (reference sequence). The CDR3 here is CSARVYGGQGAFGTQYF. The DNA of the CDR3 is TGCAGTGCTAGAGTTTATGGAGGACAGGGGGCGTTTGGGACCCAGTACTTC.

The genes are TRBV10-3 and TRBJ1-3; D ambiguous. Looked up from germline, CDR1 is ENHRY and CDR2 is SYGVKD. CDR3 length: 13 amino acids. V was clipped by 6 bases and J by 0 bases, with 6 bases between them. CDR3 in amino acids: CAIRRDSGNTIYF. In DNA form, the CDR3 reads TGTGCCATCAGGAGGGACTCTGGAAACACCATATATTTT.

The V gene is TRBV9, the J gene TRBJ2-3; D is uncertain. Between the trimmed V and J ends, which lost 0 bases and 0 bases, there was a span of 11 bases. Germline CDR1 is SGDLS and CDR2 is YYNGEE. This CDR3 spans 16 amino acids. The CDR3 sequence is CASSVDPGRSTDTQYF. The CDR3 DNA reads as TGTGCCAGCAGCGTAGACCCAGGACGTAGCACAGATACGCAGTATTTT. The full variable domain, completed using reference TRBV9 and TRBJ2-3, is DSGVTQTPKHLITATGQRVTLRCSPRSGDLSVYWYQQSLDQGLQFLIQYYNGEERAKGNILERFSAQQFPDLHSELNLSSLELGDSALYFCASSVDPGRSTDTQYFGPGTRLTVL.

This clonotype was found a few times. CDR3 sequence reads: CASSFRLGSYNEQFF. DNA for the CDR3: TGTGCCAGCAGCTTCCGTCTAGGCTCCTACAATGAGCAGTTCTTC. V usage is TRBV11-3 and J usage is TRBJ2-1, with unresolved D. The CDR3 has 15 amino acids. V gave up 3 bases and J gave up 0 bases, with 9 bases separating them. CDR1 SGHNT and CDR2 YENEEA come from the germline V gene.

The chain is built from TRBV9 and TRBJ2-3; 7 nucleotides agree with TRBD1. CDR3 length: 15 residues. V lost 6 bases to trimming and J lost 0 bases; unmatched junction nucleotides: 7. Germline V CDR1 and CDR2: SGDLS, YYNGEE. The CDR3 bases are TGTGCCAGCACCACAGGGGTCTCCAGCACAGATACGCAGTATTTT. Its translation: CASTTGVSSTDTQYF.

The V gene is TRBV7-9, the J gene TRBJ2-7, with 7 bases aligning to TRBD1. This CDR3 contains 15 residues. Germline CDR1 reads SEHNR; CDR2 reads FQNEAQ (reference sequence). V dropped 5 bases and J dropped 4; count of bases not matched to a gene: 11. CDR3 protein: CASSPPRQGGYEQYF. The DNA of the CDR3 is TGTGCCAGCAGCCCGCCCCGACAGGGTGGGTACGAGCAGTACTTC.